Following are 26 T cell receptor beta chains from one sample sequenced in a study of T cell clones after liver transplantation. Repertoires were generated with immunoSEQ multiplex PCR, while TCRdb's copy carries only in-frame clones and drops some. Among roughly 20,000 clones listed, around 93% were seen once. Specimen: CD8+ T cells from blood, collected approximately 26 months after liver transplant. These receptors were collected from a human patient who received a liver transplant. Some of the T cells might come from the graft donor.

The CDR3 reads CASSLKAREEADTQYF. The CDR3 DNA reads TGTGCCAGCAGCTTAAAAGCCCGGGAGGAGGCAGATACGCAGTATTTT. The rearrangement links TRBV13 to TRBJ2-3; TRBD2 agrees at 7 bases. The CDR3 sequence is 16 residues long. CDR1 is PRHDT, CDR2 FYEKMQ, per germline (reference sequence). The V segment lost 2 bases and the J segment 4 bases; nucleotides outside the gene matches: 9.

This clone was detected once. The chain uses TRBV2 and TRBJ2-1; 7 bases align to TRBD2. The germline V gene has CDR1 SNHLY and CDR2 FYNNEI. V was clipped by 4 bases and J by 6 bases; unmatched bases: 9. This CDR3 has 15 amino acids. The CDR3 here is CASSGVGGPLNEQFF. The CDR3 DNA is TGTGCCAGCAGTGGGGTGGGAGGGCCTCTCAATGAGCAGTTCTTC.

This chain joins TRBV6-5 and TRBJ2-1; TRBD2 aligns across 8 bases. The CDR3 is 13 residues long. The germline gives CDR1 MNHEY, CDR2 SVGAGI. V lost 9 bases to trimming and J lost 2 bases; unmatched junction nucleotides: 3. CDR3 nucleotides: TGTGCCAGTAGCGGGGTAACCTACAATGAGCAGTTCTTC. Translation: CASSGVTYNEQFF.

The V gene is TRBV27, the J gene TRBJ2-7; 9 nucleotides agree with TRBD1. The CDR3 spans 17 residues. The V gene end was trimmed by 8 bases and the J gene end by 7 bases; junction bases not matched to a gene: 21. CDR1 and CDR2 (germline): MNHEY, SMNVEV (reference sequence). CDR3 in DNA: TGTGCCAGCTGGCCGGGACAGGGTGTAGAGGGGCTAACGGAGCAGTACTTC. Its translation: CASWPGQGVEGLTEQYF.

V and J are TRBV5-1 and TRBJ1-3, with 9 bases lining up with TRBD1. Per the germline V gene, CDR1 is SGHRS and CDR2 is YFSETQ. V lost 1 base, J lost 0 bases, and 5 bases stayed unmatched. The CDR3 covers 17 residues. CDR3: CASSLTGGENSGNTIYF. The CDR3 DNA reads as TGCGCCAGCAGCTTGACAGGGGGCGAAAACTCTGGAAACACCATATATTTT.

This clone was seen a single time. Here the CDR3 reads CASSDSYGEGDEQFF. For the CDR3, the DNA is TGTGCCAGCAGTGACTCATACGGGGAGGGGGATGAGCAGTTCTTC. The rearrangement links TRBV6-4 to TRBJ2-1, with a tentative D call TRBD2 (7 bases). Germline V gives CDR1 MRHNA, CDR2 SNTAGT. The CDR3 spans 15 residues. The V end was cut by 0 bases, the J end by 8 bases, with 14 bases between.

The CDR3 region has the DNA TGTGCCACCAGCAGACCGACTAGCGGCTCAGATACGCAGTATTTT. It translates to CATSRPTSGSDTQYF. The chain has TRBV15 and TRBJ2-3, with TRBD2 matching 9 bases. CDR1 and CDR2 (germline): LNHNV, YYDKDF (reference sequence). This CDR3 region has 15 residues. Germline trimming cut 2 bases from V and 4 bases from J; bases unmatched to any gene: 4.

Here the CDR3 reads CASSYSHLAATYEQYF. CDR3 DNA: TGTGCCAGCAGTTACTCCCACTTGGCAGCCACCTACGAGCAGTACTTC. V is TRBV6-6 and J is TRBJ2-7; D not resolved. Trimming pared 0 bases from V and 2 bases from J, leaving 14 bases between. The CDR3 has 16 amino acids. Germline V gene sequence: CDR1 MNHNY, CDR2 SVGAGI (reference sequence).

This clone came up once. This rearrangement joins TRBV7-9 to TRBJ2-6; D possibly uses TRBD1 or TRBD2 (5 bases each). V lost 5 bases and J lost 0, with 11 bases in between. Germline loops: CDR1 SEHNR, CDR2 FQNEAQ (reference sequence). The CDR3 runs to 16 residues. In DNA, the CDR3 is TGTGCCAGCAGCCCCGGGGACCTCTCTGGGGCCAACGTCCTGACTTTC. It encodes CASSPGDLSGANVLTF.

The chain recombines TRBV6-1 with TRBJ1-2, with unresolved D. This CDR3 has 15 residues. Trimming cost V 0 bases and J 2 bases, with 10 bases left between them. Germline V CDR1 and CDR2: MNHNS, SASEGT. CDR3 residues: CASSEAGRPNYGYTF. CDR3 coding DNA: TGTGCCAGCAGTGAAGCTGGACGGCCGAACTATGGCTACACCTTC.

The genes are TRBV29-1 and TRBJ2-7, with 8 positions matching TRBD1. The junction had 8 bases not matched to a gene; V was cut back by 4 bases and J by 3 bases. The CDR3 loop spans 14 amino acids. The germline CDR1 and CDR2 sequences are SQVTM and ANQGSEA. CDR3 region: CSVVGTGISYEQYF. The CDR3 DNA follows: TGCAGCGTTGTCGGGACAGGCATCAGCTACGAGCAGTACTTC.

This chain links TRBV11-2 with TRBJ2-7; D not resolved. The CDR3 contains 12 residues. Trimming left V 0 bases short and J 7 bases short, with 7 bases between. Germline CDR1 reads SGHAT; CDR2 reads FQNNGV. The CDR3 DNA reads TGTGCCAGCAGCTTAGATCTTCTGGAGCAGTACTTC. Residues: CASSLDLLEQYF.

The chain carries TRBV28 and TRBJ2-1; 10 bases are a match to TRBD1. V lost 7 bases and J lost 9; bases outside the gene matches: 6. This CDR3 spans 13 amino acids. Germline-derived CDR1 and CDR2 are MDHEN and SYDVKM. The CDR3 loop reads CASILGQGFEQFF. In nucleotides, the CDR3 is TGTGCCAGCATCCTGGGACAGGGGTTTGAGCAGTTCTTC. Full variable domain (missing parts from reference TRBV28 and TRBJ2-1): DVKVTQSSRYLVKRTGEKVFLECVQDMDHENMFWYRQDPGLGLRLIYFSYDVKMKEKGDIPEGYSVSREKKERFSLILESASTNQTSMYLCASILGQGFEQFFGPGTRLTVL.

In nucleotides, the CDR3 is TGTGCCAGCAGCTTAGCGCAATCCTACGAGCAGTACTTC. This sequence encodes CASSLAQSYEQYF. V usage is TRBV5-4 and J usage is TRBJ2-7; D is unresolved. This CDR3 spans 13 amino acids. V was cut by 2 bases and J by 1 base, with 7 bases left in between. CDR1 is SGHNT and CDR2 is YYREEE in the germline V gene (reference sequence).

V and J are TRBV4-2 and TRBJ2-7, with TRBD2 identical over 9 bases. The germline V gene has CDR1 LGHNA and CDR2 YNFKEQ. The CDR3 covers 16 residues. Germline trimming cut 2 bases from V and 2 bases from J; bases unmatched to any gene: 7. The CDR3 nucleotides read TGTGCCAGCAGCCAAACGGGACTAGCTAAGGCCTACGAGCAGTACTTC. It yields the protein CASSQTGLAKAYEQYF.

The chain couples TRBV9 to TRBJ1-3; possibly TRBD1 for D (6 bases). This CDR3 comprises 17 residues. V was pared by 0 bases and J by 0 bases, with 13 bases between. Germline assignment: CDR1 SGDLS and CDR2 YYNGEE. The CDR3 coding sequence is TGTGCCAGCAGCGTAGGGGCGGGGGCTAGCTCTGGAAACACCATATATTTT. The encoded protein is CASSVGAGASSGNTIYF.

J is TRBJ2-7 and V is TRBV12-5; 11 nucleotides agree with TRBD2. The CDR3 totals 14 residues. Trimming cost V 6 bases and J 4 bases; bases outside gene matches: 5. The germline CDR1 and CDR2 sequences are LGHNT and FRNRAP. CDR3 sequence (DNA): TGTGCTAGTGGGACGGGACTAGCGGCTTACGAGCAGTACTTC. Encoded protein: CASGTGLAAYEQYF.

V and J are TRBV7-3 and TRBJ2-5; D may be TRBD1 (6 bases). V lost 2 bases, J lost 4 bases, and 11 bases lay in between. The CDR3 length is 14 residues. From germline, CDR1 is SGHTA and CDR2 FQGTGA. CDR3 DNA: TGTGCCAGCAGCTTAGCAGGGGCGGGAGAGACCCAGTACTTC. Amino acids: CASSLAGAGETQYF.

This sequence joins TRBV23-1 and TRBJ2-1; D gene uncertain. TRBV23-1 is sorted into the ORF group, with uncertain function. Trimming took off 2 bases at V and 9 bases at J, with 11 bases between the two ends. The CDR3 contains 13 residues. CDR3: CASSQASGREQFF. The CDR3 nucleotides are TGCGCCAGCAGTCAAGCTAGTGGGCGTGAGCAGTTCTTC.

J is TRBJ2-7 and V is TRBV5-1, with 10 bases identical to TRBD2. The CDR3 loop spans 14 amino acids. CDR1 SGHRS and CDR2 YFSETQ come from the germline V gene. J lost 6 bases, V lost 0 bases, and 3 bases had no gene match. The CDR3 DNA is TGCGCCAGCAGCTTGGCTAGCGGGAGTTCCGAGCAGTACTTC. Protein sequence: CASSLASGSSEQYF.

The V call is TRBV29-1, the J call TRBJ2-1, with D maybe TRBD2 (6 bases). V gave up 1 base and J gave up 7 bases, with 14 bases separating them. CDR3 length: 14 amino acids. Germline CDR1 reads SQVTM; CDR2 reads ANQGSEA. This CDR3 reads CSVEGLARLNEQFF. In DNA, the CDR3 is TGCAGCGTTGAAGGTCTAGCGAGATTGAATGAGCAGTTCTTC.

The gene calls are TRBV5-5 and TRBJ1-1, with D possibly matching TRBD1 (6 bases). Between the trimmed V and J ends, which lost 0 bases and 11 bases, there was a span of 17 bases. Germline CDR1 and CDR2: SGHKS and YYEKEE (reference sequence). This CDR3 region has 14 residues. In DNA, the CDR3 is TGTGCCAGCAGCTTGGAAGGCGGGGGCCGGGAGGCTTTCTTT. This codes for CASSLEGGGREAFF.

In regard to this clone: Mismatch with germline at one junction end may stem from a read error. This chain uses TRBV27 with TRBJ2-1; 8 bases match TRBD1. Germline assignment: CDR1 MNHEY and CDR2 SMNVEV (reference sequence). The CDR3 runs 12 residues. Here the CDR3 reads CASSAWDRQAVF. The CDR3 DNA is TGTGCCAGCAGTGCCTGGGACAGGCAAGCGGTCTTC.

V and J are TRBV29-1 and TRBJ2-3; the match to TRBD2 covers 7 bases. The germline CDR1 and CDR2 sequences are SQVTM and ANQGSEA. The CDR3 is made up of 16 amino acids. Trimming cost V 4 bases and J 0 bases; bases outside gene matches: 10. The chain's CDR3 is CSVGRGSGKSTDTQYF. Here the CDR3 DNA reads TGCAGCGTTGGAAGAGGGAGCGGGAAAAGCACAGATACGCAGTATTTT.

The V gene is TRBV19, the J gene TRBJ1-4; D call uncertain. The V gene's germline CDR1 is LNHDA and CDR2 SQIVND (reference sequence). This CDR3 contains 15 residues. V was shortened by 1 base and J by 0 bases, with 6 bases between the two germline ends. The CDR3 here is CASSIVDATNEKLFF. The CDR3 region has the DNA TGTGCCAGTAGTATAGTAGATGCAACTAATGAAAAACTGTTTTTT.

This chain joins TRBV25-1 and TRBJ2-5; maybe TRBD1 (5 bases). Per germline, CDR1 MGHDK and CDR2 SYGVNS. The CDR3 extends over 15 amino acids. The V end lost 3 bases, the J end lost 0 bases, and 11 bases lay between the germline ends. The CDR3 is CASSDRALYQETQYF. The CDR3 DNA reads TGTGCCAGCAGTGACAGGGCCCTGTACCAAGAGACCCAGTACTTC.